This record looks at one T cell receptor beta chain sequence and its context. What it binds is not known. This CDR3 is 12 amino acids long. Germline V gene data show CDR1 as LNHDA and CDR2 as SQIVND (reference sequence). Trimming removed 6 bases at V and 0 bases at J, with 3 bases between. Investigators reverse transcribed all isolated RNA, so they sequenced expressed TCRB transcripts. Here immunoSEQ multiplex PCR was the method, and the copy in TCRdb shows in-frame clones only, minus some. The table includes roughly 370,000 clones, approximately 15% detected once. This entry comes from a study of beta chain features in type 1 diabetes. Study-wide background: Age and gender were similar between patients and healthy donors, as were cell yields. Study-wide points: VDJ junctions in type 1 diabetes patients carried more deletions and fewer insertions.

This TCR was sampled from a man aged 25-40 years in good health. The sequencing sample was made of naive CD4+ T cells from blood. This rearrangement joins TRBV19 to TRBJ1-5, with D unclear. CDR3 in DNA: TGTGCCAGTAGGGATAGCAATCAGCCCCAGCATTTT. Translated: CASRDSNQPQHF.